This TCR beta chain was captured by sequencing in a study of blood T cell repertoires in COVID-19. The germline CDR1 and CDR2 sequences are LNHDA and SQIVND (reference sequence). Deletions cut 6 bases from V and 2 bases from J, with 14 bases between. The CDR3 extends over 15 amino acids. Authors' methods: Amplifying reference gene primers gave estimates of nucleated cell counts. Data came from immunoSEQ multiplex PCR; TCRdb stores just in-frame clones and leaves some out. The V and J calls and the clone size are those of that table, but D and trimming were determined from the DNA. The table includes over 250,000 clones, 83% detected once.

The source of this sequence is a woman in her forties or fifties who had recovered from COVID-19. Sample: peripheral blood. This rearrangement joins TRBV19 to TRBJ1-5; unclear D gene. CDR3 in amino acids: CASSHLDKGNQPQHF. CDR3 nucleotide sequence: TGTGCCAGTAGCCATCTCGACAAGGGCAATCAGCCCCAGCATTTT.